This T cell receptor (beta chain) came from a study of response to subunit inactivated influenza vaccine. Study results and caveats: Authors suggested that a seasonal influenza vaccination recruits few new T cells each time.

This clonotype has only a few counts. Its antigen is unidentified. The CDR3 loop spans 13 amino acids. V lost 0 bases and J lost 8, with 10 bases in between. Germline CDR1 reads GTSNPN; CDR2 reads SVGIG (reference sequence). TCRdb re-analysed the RT-PCR reads in MiXCR, keeping a single row per CDR3 protein. Of a few hundred thousand distinct CDR3 sequences in the sample, around 15% were seen once. The receptor comes from a man aged 50 to 60 who received an inactivated influenza vaccine. J is TRBJ2-2 and V is TRBV30; TRBD1 might be the D (5 bases). The sample in question was PBMCs from blood, obtained 11 to 12 days after vaccination. For the CDR3, the DNA is TGTGCCTGGAGTGTGCCTGGGGCTGGGGAGCTGTTTTTT. Its protein product is CAWSVPGAGELFF.